The 17 T cell receptor beta chains in this list originate from one sample, sequenced in a study of graft-versus-host responses after intestinal transplantation. Only in-frame clones appear in the TCRdb table, and some are missing; sequencing was by immunoSEQ multiplex PCR. The data hold 40,000 to 55,000 clones, with around nine tenths observed a single time. Sample: PBMCs, taken 524 days after transplant. Receptor source: a human patient who received an intestinal transplant, so some T cells may come from the graft donor.

The V call is TRBV4-3, the J call TRBJ2-3; weak D call: TRBD2 (6 bases). The V end was cut by 0 bases, the J end by 2 bases, with 12 bases between. The CDR3 runs to 16 residues. Per germline, CDR1 LGHNA and CDR2 YSLEER. In nucleotides, the CDR3 is TGCGCCAGCAGCCAAGACTCGGGAGAGGTCACAGATACGCAGTATTTT. It encodes CASSQDSGEVTDTQYF.

This chain connects TRBV28 to TRBJ1-5; 9 bases agree with TRBD1. Per the germline V gene, CDR1 is MDHEN and CDR2 is SYDVKM. This CDR3 comprises 14 residues. Germline trimming cut 3 bases from V and 6 bases from J; bases unmatched to any gene: 3. The CDR3 DNA is TGTGCCAGCAGTTTCACAGGGGGCCCTCAGCCCCAGCATTTT. This sequence encodes CASSFTGGPQPQHF.

V usage is TRBV4-1 and J usage is TRBJ1-5; no clear D gene. Trimming took off 0 bases at V and 2 bases at J, with 14 bases between the two ends. The CDR3 is 17 amino acids. Germline V gene data show CDR1 as MGHRA and CDR2 as YSYEKL. CDR3 loop: CASSQEGQRGGNQPQHF. The CDR3 DNA follows: TGCGCCAGCAGCCAAGAAGGCCAACGGGGTGGCAATCAGCCCCAGCATTTT.

This chain connects TRBV27 to TRBJ1-2; 11 nucleotides match TRBD1. Germline V gene sequence: CDR1 MNHEY, CDR2 SMNVEV (reference sequence). There are 16 residues in the CDR3. Trimming removed 2 bases from V and 4 bases from J; junction bases left unmatched: 6. The CDR3 coding sequence is TGTGCCAGCAGTTTAAGCGGACAGGGGGCGGGCTATGGCTACACCTTC. It translates to CASSLSGQGAGYGYTF.

This chain joins TRBV4-2 and TRBJ1-1; 7 nucleotides align to TRBD1. The CDR3 consists of 14 residues. CDR1 LGHNA and CDR2 YNFKEQ come from the germline V gene. With 5 bases clipped from V and 1 base from J, the junction kept 4 bases outside the gene matches. CDR3 nucleotides: TGTGCCAGCAGCGAAGGGACAGCGAACACTGAAGCTTTCTTT. As protein: CASSEGTANTEAFF.

The V gene is TRBV5-1, the J gene TRBJ2-1, with D maybe TRBD2 (6 bases). The CDR3 covers 13 residues. Trimming took 4 bases from V and 4 from J, leaving 9 bases between them. CDR1 is SGHRS, CDR2 YFSETQ, per germline. The DNA of the CDR3 is TGCGCCAGCAGCCCGGGAGAATACAATGAGCAGTTCTTC. Its translation is CASSPGEYNEQFF.

This clone was counted a single time. The chain is built from TRBV9 and TRBJ2-2; 9 bases fit TRBD2. This CDR3 spans 15 amino acids. V was clipped by 0 bases and J by 4 bases; unmatched bases: 1. Germline CDR1 is SGDLS and CDR2 is YYNGEE. The CDR3 spells CASSVGGRATGELFF. The CDR3 nucleotides read TGTGCCAGCAGCGTAGGCGGGAGGGCCACCGGGGAGCTGTTTTTT. Full variable domain (missing parts from reference TRBV9 and TRBJ2-2): DSGVTQTPKHLITATGQRVTLRCSPRSGDLSVYWYQQSLDQGLQFLIQYYNGEERAKGNILERFSAQQFPDLHSELNLSSLELGDSALYFCASSVGGRATGELFFGEGSRLTVL.

As DNA, the CDR3 is TGTGCCAGCAGCTTAGGGGTCGGGGTACAGCCCCAGCATTTT. Encoded protein: CASSLGVGVQPQHF. This chain joins TRBV7-2 and TRBJ1-5; D not resolved. Germline CDR1 reads SGHTA; CDR2 reads FQGNSA. V lost 1 base and J 7 bases, leaving 11 bases between the germline ends. The CDR3 totals 14 residues.

A remark on this clone: This same CDR3 is encoded by further DNA sequences in the sample. The genes are TRBV27 and TRBJ2-5; possible D gene TRBD1, 6 bases. Germline-derived CDR1 and CDR2 are MNHEY and SMNVEV (reference sequence). The CDR3 has 11 residues. V lost 9 bases and J 5 bases, leaving 10 bases between the germline ends. The CDR3 reads CASSRGETQYF. CDR3 DNA: TGTGCCAGTTCAAGGGGGGAGACCCAGTACTTC.

The chain links TRBV11-2 to TRBJ1-3, with 10 bases identical to TRBD1. The CDR3 runs to 13 residues. CDR1 and CDR2 from the germline V gene are SGHAT and FQNNGV. V gave up 5 bases and J gave up 7 bases; unmatched junction bases: 2. CDR3 bases: TGTGCCAGCAGCCCGGACAGGGGGAACACCATATATTTT. This codes for CASSPDRGNTIYF.

This clone was seen just once. The J gene is TRBJ2-2, the V gene TRBV7-3, with 9 bases lining up with TRBD2. The germline CDR1 and CDR2 sequences are SGHTA and FQGTGA. Unmatched junction bases numbered 10, after V lost 4 bases and J lost 7 bases. The CDR3 is 16 residues long. CDR3 loop: CASSSYKAGGVGELFF. Here the CDR3 DNA reads TGTGCCAGCAGCTCATACAAGGCGGGAGGGGTCGGGGAGCTGTTTTTT.

The V call is TRBV15, the J call TRBJ2-5; TRBD1 matches 7 bases. Germline V CDR1 and CDR2: LNHNV, YYDKDF (reference sequence). V dropped 0 bases and J dropped 1; count of bases not matched to a gene: 5. The length of the CDR3 is 16 residues. CDR3 DNA: TGTGCCACCAGCAGAGATTGGGGGACAGTCCAAGAGACCCAGTACTTC. Its translation is CATSRDWGTVQETQYF.

This sequence joins TRBV5-1 and TRBJ2-1, with TRBD2 matching 11 bases. The CDR3 is 15 amino acids. V lost 4 bases, J lost 3 bases, and 3 bases stayed unmatched. Germline values: CDR1 SGHRS, CDR2 YFSETQ. CDR3: CASSTGTSGYNEQFF. The CDR3 coding sequence is TGCGCCAGCAGCACCGGGACTAGCGGCTACAATGAGCAGTTCTTC.

The chain joins TRBV28 to TRBJ2-1, with a possible D match to TRBD2 (7 bases). CDR1 is MDHEN and CDR2 is SYDVKM in the germline V gene. The CDR3 runs 16 residues. V lost 4 bases to trimming and J lost 5 bases, with 18 bases between them. In nucleotides, the CDR3 is TGTGCCAGCAGTTCCCCCGGGGGGCTAGCGAACAATGAGCAGTTCTTC. This encodes CASSSPGGLANNEQFF.

This clone has just one count. The chain employs TRBV11-3 and TRBJ2-1; maybe TRBD1 (6 bases). Trimming removed 1 base at V and 7 bases at J, with 11 bases between. CDR1 and CDR2 (germline): SGHNT, YENEEA. The CDR3 sequence is 14 residues long. The CDR3 DNA reads as TGTGCCAGCAGCTTAGCACAGGGTAGGAATGAGCAGTTCTTC. Protein: CASSLAQGRNEQFF.

V usage is TRBV13 and J usage is TRBJ2-1; 11 bases match TRBD2. The CDR3 spans 16 residues. From germline, CDR1 is PRHDT and CDR2 FYEKMQ (reference sequence). V was pared by 0 bases and J by 2 bases, with 0 bases of the junction left unmatched. DNA for the CDR3: TGTGCCAGCAGCTTAGGGACTAGCGGGGCCTACAATGAGCAGTTCTTC. This codes for CASSLGTSGAYNEQFF.

This chain links TRBV5-4 with TRBJ2-1; D possibly matches TRBD1 or TRBD2 (5 bases each). The CDR3 extends over 15 amino acids. Germline CDR1 SGHNT, CDR2 YYREEE (reference sequence). Trimming left V 3 bases short and J 7 bases short, with 17 bases between. CDR3 sequence reads: CASSSRSGQRNEQFF. DNA for the CDR3: TGTGCCAGCAGCTCTCGATCGGGGCAGAGGAATGAGCAGTTCTTC.